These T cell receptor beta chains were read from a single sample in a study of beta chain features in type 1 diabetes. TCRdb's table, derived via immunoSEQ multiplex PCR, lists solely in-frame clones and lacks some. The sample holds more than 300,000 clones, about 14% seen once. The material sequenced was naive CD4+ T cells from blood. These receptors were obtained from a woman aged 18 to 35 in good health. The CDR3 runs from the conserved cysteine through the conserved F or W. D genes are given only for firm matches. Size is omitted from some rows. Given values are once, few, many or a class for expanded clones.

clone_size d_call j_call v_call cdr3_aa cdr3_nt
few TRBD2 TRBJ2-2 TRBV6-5 CASSHKREGTGELFF TGTGCCAGCAGTCACAAGCGGGAGGGCACCGGGGAGCTGTTTTTT
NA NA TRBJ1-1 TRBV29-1 CSVGGRLNTEAFF TGCAGCGTGGGGGGACGTTTGAACACTGAAGCTTTCTTT
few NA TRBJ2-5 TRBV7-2 CASSPGGQGSETQYF TGTGCCAGCAGCCCCGGGGGGCAGGGTAGCGAGACCCAGTACTTC
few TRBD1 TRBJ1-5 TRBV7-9 CASSLGMDRINQPQHF TGTGCCAGCAGCTTAGGGATGGACAGGATAAATCAGCCCCAGCATTTT
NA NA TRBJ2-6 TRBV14 CASSLLGRAGGANVLTF TGTGCCAGCAGCCTACTGGGACGGGCGGGAGGGGCCAACGTCCTGACTTTC
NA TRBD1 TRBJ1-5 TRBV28 CASGTGNQPQHF TGTGCCAGCGGGACAGGGAATCAGCCCCAGCATTTT
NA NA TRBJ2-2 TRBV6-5 CASSYDGALNTGELFF TGTGCCAGCAGTTACGACGGAGCCTTGAACACCGGGGAGCTGTTTTTT
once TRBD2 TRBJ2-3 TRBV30 CAWSPGLAPSTDTQYF TGTGCCTGGAGTCCGGGACTAGCGCCTAGCACAGATACGCAGTATTTT
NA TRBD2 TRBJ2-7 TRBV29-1 CSVTSGRYEQYF TGCAGCGTTACTAGCGGGAGGTACGAGCAGTACTTC
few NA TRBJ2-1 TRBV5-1 CASSPGDPYNEQFF TGCGCCAGCAGTCCAGGGGATCCCTACAATGAGCAGTTCTTC
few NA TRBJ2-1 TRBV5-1 CASSAGQNEQFF TGCGCCAGCAGCGCGGGACAGAATGAGCAGTTCTTC
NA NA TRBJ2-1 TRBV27 CASSPRDNYNEQFF TGTGCCAGCAGTCCCCGGGACAACTACAATGAGCAGTTCTTC
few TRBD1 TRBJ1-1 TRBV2 CASSGTGNSNTEAFF TGTGCCAGCAGTGGGACAGGGAACTCAAACACTGAAGCTTTCTTT
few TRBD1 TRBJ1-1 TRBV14 CASSVYKGADTEAFF TGTGCCAGCAGCGTGTACAAGGGGGCGGACACTGAAGCTTTCTTT
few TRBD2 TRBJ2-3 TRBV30 CAWSPARTSGADTQYF TGTGCCTGGAGTCCGGCTCGGACTAGCGGGGCGGATACGCAGTATTTT
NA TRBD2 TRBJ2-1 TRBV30 CAWSGRASGREYEQFF TGTGCCTGGAGTGGTCGGGCTAGCGGGAGGGAATATGAGCAGTTCTTC
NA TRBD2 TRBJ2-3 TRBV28 CASSLSSSGRDTQYF TGTGCCAGCAGTTTATCTTCTAGCGGGAGGGATACGCAGTATTTT
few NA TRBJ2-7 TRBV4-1 CASSQDVRGYYEQYF TGCGCCAGCAGCCAAGATGTCCGCGGTTACTACGAGCAGTACTTC
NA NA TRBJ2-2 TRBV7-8 CASSLVRVDTGELFF TGTGCCAGCAGCTTAGTCAGGGTGGACACCGGGGAGCTGTTTTTT
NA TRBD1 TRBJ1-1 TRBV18 CASSPETGEVTEAFF TGTGCCAGCTCACCGGAGACAGGGGAGGTCACTGAAGCTTTCTTT
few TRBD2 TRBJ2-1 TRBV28 CASSLTSGSNEQFF TGTGCCAGCAGTTTGACTAGCGGGAGCAATGAGCAGTTCTTC
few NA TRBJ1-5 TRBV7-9 CASSLRGRNQPQHF TGTGCCAGCAGCTTACGAGGTAGAAATCAGCCCCAGCATTTT
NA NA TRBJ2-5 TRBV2 CASIALQETQYF TGTGCCAGCATTGCGCTCCAAGAGACCCAGTACTTC
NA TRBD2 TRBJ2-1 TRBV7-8 CASSLGTSGYNEQFF TGTGCCAGCAGCCTCGGGACTAGCGGCTACAATGAGCAGTTCTTC
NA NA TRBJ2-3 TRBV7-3 CASSPGQGTDTQYF TGTGCCAGCAGTCCCGGCCAGGGCACAGATACGCAGTATTTT
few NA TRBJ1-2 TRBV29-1 CSVEDTGMRGYTF TGCAGCGTTGAAGATACCGGAATGCGGGGCTACACCTTC
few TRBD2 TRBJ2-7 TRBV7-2 CASSLGGTSGSYEQYF TGTGCCAGCAGCTTAGGGGGGACTAGCGGGAGCTACGAGCAGTACTTC
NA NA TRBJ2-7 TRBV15 CATSRDNGDYEQYF TGTGCCACCAGCAGAGATAACGGGGACTACGAGCAGTACTTC
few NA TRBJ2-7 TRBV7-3 CASSLGQGNYEQYF TGTGCCAGCAGCTTAGGGCAGGGAAACTACGAGCAGTACTTC
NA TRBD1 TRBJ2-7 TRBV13 CASSLPGQFHEQYF TGTGCCAGCAGCTTACCGGGACAGTTCCACGAGCAGTACTTC
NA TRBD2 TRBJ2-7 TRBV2 CASSARRESDEQYF TGTGCCAGCAGCGCAAGGCGGGAGTCAGACGAGCAGTACTTC
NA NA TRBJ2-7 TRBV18 CASSPRLGEQYF TGTGCCAGCTCCCCTAGGTTGGGCGAGCAGTACTTC
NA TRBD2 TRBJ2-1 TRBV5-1 CASSPSGRSQFF TGCGCCAGCAGCCCTAGCGGGAGGTCCCAGTTCTTC
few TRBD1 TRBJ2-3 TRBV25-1 CASSSYRGRGVSVYTQYF TGTGCCAGCAGTTCTTACAGGGGGCGCGGGGTAAGCGTGTATACGCAGTATTTT
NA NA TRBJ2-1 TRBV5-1 CASSLLGQLNNEQFF TGCGCCAGCAGCTTACTCGGACAGCTAAACAATGAGCAGTTCTTC
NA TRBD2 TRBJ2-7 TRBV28 CASSGSSGRFHEQYF TGTGCCAGCAGTGGTTCGAGCGGGAGGTTTCACGAGCAGTACTTC
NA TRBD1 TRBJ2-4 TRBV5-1 CASSLVGQGSKNIQYF TGCGCCAGCAGCTTGGTGGGACAGGGGTCCAAAAACATTCAGTACTTC
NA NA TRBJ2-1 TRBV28 CASSFPEYNEQFF TGTGCCAGCAGTTTTCCAGAATACAATGAGCAGTTCTTC
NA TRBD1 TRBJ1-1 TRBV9 CASSVGQGNTEAFF TGTGCCAGCAGCGTAGGACAGGGTAACACTGAAGCTTTCTTT
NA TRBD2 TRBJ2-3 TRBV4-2 CASSPPGGGQTDTQYF TGTGCCAGCAGCCCCCCGGGAGGGGGTCAGACAGATACGCAGTATTTT
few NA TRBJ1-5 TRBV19 CASSGSRSSNQPQHF TGTGCCAGTAGTGGAAGCAGGTCGAGCAATCAGCCCCAGCATTTT
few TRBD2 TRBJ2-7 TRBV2 CASSEALWREGDEQYF TGTGCCAGCAGTGAAGCGCTGTGGCGGGAGGGCGATGAGCAGTACTTC
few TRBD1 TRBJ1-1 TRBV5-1 CASSARGLAEAFF TGCGCCAGCAGCGCCAGGGGGCTGGCTGAAGCTTTCTTT
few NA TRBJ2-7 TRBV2 CASGGGRVYEQYF TGTGCCAGCGGTGGGGGCCGGGTCTACGAGCAGTACTTC
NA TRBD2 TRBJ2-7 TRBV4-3 CASSQDRGDEQYF TGCGCCAGCAGCCAAGATCGGGGGGACGAGCAGTACTTC
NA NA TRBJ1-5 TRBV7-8 CASSLHPGRGSYQPQHF TGTGCCAGCAGCCTCCACCCGGGACGGGGGAGCTATCAGCCCCAGCATTTT